This T cell receptor (beta chain) is drawn from a study of blood T cell repertoires in COVID-19 (dated by TCRdb to 2020 to 2022). The study in broad terms: Samples covering the acute and convalescent phases of COVID-19 were provided by collaborators in the United States, Italy and Spain. The material from the prospective study consisted of cDNA or gDNA derived from T cells, B-cell-depleted T cells, or PBMCs. A de-identified subject ID, COVID-19 status, age in years and sex were almost always included in the sample metadata. The repertoires were released in a freely available public database meant as a resource for research on the immune response to SARS-CoV-2. Where available, HLA class I and class II types were taken from metadata supplied by the sample provider and were not determined by assay-based typing. Subjects who had been exposed to COVID-19, were actively infected with it, or had recovered from it provided the deeply sampled blood TCRbeta repertoires that made up the dataset. The samples were drawn from two sources: the first 160 participants of the ongoing ImmuneRACE study, and 950 to 1,500 subjects contributed by 6 global collaborators. Beyond this particular receptor, the publication reports: The quantity of clinical and demographic metadata differed by source and by participant and was supplied without curation.

Collaborating institutions collected whole blood in K2EDTA tubes following their own protocols. For TCRbeta analysis, collaborators shipped samples in one of three forms: frozen whole blood, isolated PBMCs, or DNA extracted from either of those sample types. From its cysteine to its phenylalanine, the CDR3 spans 16 amino acids. CDR3 DNA only is kept here, 48 bases in frame from base 1. V lost 2 bases and J lost 4 bases, and the count of bases not matched to a germline gene is 10. CDR1 MGHRA and CDR2 YSYEKL are derived from the germline V gene. To note about this clone: The clone's antigen remains unknown. Base qualities are missing; no much larger clone stands one base away.

TCRbeta CDR3 regions were amplified from genomic DNA using the immunoSEQ Assay, a bias-controlled multiplex PCR. As for the original processing: Nucleated cell counts per sample were estimated from amplification of reference gene primers within the assay. To quantify the absolute abundance of each unique TCRbeta CDR3 rearrangement, sequence reads were collapsed and filtered. Productive Simpson clonality was computed per sample as the square root of Simpson's diversity index over productive rearrangements. The clones in this table, taken by TCRdb from immuneACCESS, are in-frame only. Not every clone is retained; where verified, under half of the shortfall comes from an unresolved V gene, and the cause of the rest is unknown. V, J and clone size were drawn from that table, and D and trimming were deduced from the DNA. This sample is represented by 150,000 to 200,000 clones; 75% to 80% of them were singletons. The ten largest account for approximately 27% of the sample.

The receptor comes from a woman between 65 and 79 years old with acute or convalescent COVID-19. The receptor chain draws on TRBV4-1 and TRBJ2-7; the central 8 bases match TRBD2. The specimen was peripheral blood. The CDR3 here reads CASSQRSGGRSYEQYF. The sequenced DNA is TGCGCCAGCAGCCAACGATCTGGCGGGAGGTCTTACGAGCAGTACTTC.